This T cell receptor beta chain was sequenced for a study of molecular identifiers for immune sequencing clone quantification. Trimming took 6 bases from V and 1 from J, leaving 10 bases between them. The CDR3 loop spans 14 amino acids. Germline values: CDR1 MNHEY, CDR2 SVGEGT. The authors built bulk TCR libraries by previously described methods with listed TCR primers. Each CDR3 protein gets one entry after TCRdb re-called the PCR reads with MiXCR. The profile shows about 320,000 distinct CDR3 sequences, roughly a fifth of them singletons. Naive CD8 T cells, phenotype CD8+CD4-CCR7+CD45RA+, were sorted. There are a few counts of this clonotype.

Material for sequencing was naive CD8+ T cells from blood, with Jurkat cell RNA spiked in. The sample's subset: FACS-sorted CD8+CD4-CCR7+CD45RA+ naive T cells. The chain employs TRBV6-2 or TRBV6-3 and TRBJ1-5; D is uncertain. The source of this sequence is a human donor in good health. Some libraries in this study had Jurkat cell RNA spiked in. CDR3 nucleotides: TGTGCCAGCAGCCCTCTACAGAGCAATCAGCCCCAGCATTTT. Its protein is CASSPLQSNQPQHF.